The next 25 T cell receptor beta chains were all read from a single sample in a study of control samples from healthy donors and cancer patients. Some clones are missing from TCRdb's copy, which holds only in-frame ones; the method was immunoSEQ multiplex PCR. The sample has 100,000 or so clones; roughly 90% are singletons. Sequencing used blood. The source of these receptors is a man younger than 40 in good health.

In its sample, this clone was seen a few times. The V gene is TRBV24-1, the J gene TRBJ1-1; D is undetermined. The V end lost 5 bases, the J end lost 3 bases, and 15 bases lay between the germline ends. Germline assignment: CDR1 KGHDR and CDR2 SFDVKD. This CDR3 comprises 15 residues. The CDR3 DNA reads as TGTGCCACCAGTGCTACTACAGAGTCGGACACTGAAGCTTTCTTT. This gives the protein CATSATTESDTEAFF.

The chain combines TRBV19 with TRBJ2-2; 7 bases are shared with TRBD1. CDR1 is LNHDA and CDR2 is SQIVND in the germline V gene (reference sequence). The CDR3 sequence is 15 residues long. Unmatched junction bases numbered 3, after V lost 5 bases and J lost 0 bases. The CDR3 DNA is TGTGCCAGTAGTTTGGGACAGACGAACACCGGGGAGCTGTTTTTT. Translation: CASSLGQTNTGELFF.

The chain carries TRBV5-4 and TRBJ2-7; a weak D match, TRBD2 (7 bases). Trimming stripped 4 bases from V and 6 bases from J, with 14 bases between. The germline CDR1 and CDR2 sequences are SGHNT and YYREEE (reference sequence). The CDR3 length is 13 residues. The chain's CDR3 is CASSPRGAGEQYV. The CDR3 nucleotides are TGTGCCAGCAGCCCACGGGGGGCTGGCGAGCAGTACGTC.

The sample holds one count of this clone. The CDR3 is CAWSVRSVSNYGYTF. The CDR3 DNA sequence: TGTGCCTGGAGTGTACGGTCAGTGAGTAACTATGGCTACACCTTC. This chain uses TRBV30 with TRBJ1-2; D is ambiguous. CDR3 length: 15 amino acids. The V gene's germline CDR1 is GTSNPN and CDR2 SVGIG (reference sequence). Trimming took 0 bases from V and 1 from J, leaving 12 bases between them. Combining the CDR3 with reference TRBV30 and TRBJ1-2 gives the whole variable domain SQTIHQWPATLVQPVGSPLSLECTVEGTSNPNLYWYRQAAGRGLQLLFYSVGIGQISSEVPQNLSASRPQDRQFILSSKKLLLSDSGFYLCAWSVRSVSNYGYTFGSGTRLTVV.

The chain employs TRBV30 and TRBJ1-1, with 11 bases that match TRBD1. With 3 bases clipped from V and 4 bases from J, the junction kept 1 base outside the gene matches. CDR3 length: 13 amino acids. The germline V gene has CDR1 GTSNPN and CDR2 SVGIG (reference sequence). In DNA form, the CDR3 reads TGTGCCTGGAGGGGACAGGGGGGCACTGAAGCTTTCTTT. This translates into CAWRGQGGTEAFF.

This rearrangement joins TRBV18 to TRBJ2-1; D might be TRBD2 (6 bases). Germline V gene lookup returns CDR1 KGHSH and CDR2 LQKENI. This CDR3 contains 14 residues. With 3 bases removed from V and 6 bases from J, the gap between germline ends came to 12 bases. CDR3: CASSPEGRSNEQFF. The CDR3 DNA is TGTGCCAGCTCACCGGAAGGGAGGTCCAATGAGCAGTTCTTC. Supplemented by reference TRBV18 and TRBJ2-1, the full variable domain reads NAGVMQNPRHLVRRRGQEARLRCSPMKGHSHVYWYRQLPEEGLKFMVYLQKENIIDESGMPKERFSAEFPKEGPSILRIQQVVRGDSAAYFCASSPEGRSNEQFFGPGTRLTVL.

The V call is TRBV6-5, the J call TRBJ1-5; D perhaps matches TRBD1 (5 bases). Per the germline V gene, CDR1 is MNHEY and CDR2 is SVGAGI. Trimming left V 2 bases short and J 3 bases short, with 11 bases between. The CDR3 totals 15 residues. This CDR3 is CASSYGGDFNQPQHF. CDR3 DNA: TGTGCCAGCAGTTACGGTGGGGACTTCAATCAGCCCCAGCATTTT.

This chain joins TRBV18 and TRBJ1-4; 10 positions match TRBD1. J lost 4 bases, V lost 6 bases, and 5 bases had no gene match. Germline V gives CDR1 KGHSH, CDR2 LQKENI. The CDR3 runs to 15 residues. The CDR3 nucleotides are TGTGCCAGCTCGTACGGACAGGGGGGTAATGAAAAACTGTTTTTT. Its protein product is CASSYGQGGNEKLFF.

The chain carries TRBV28 and TRBJ1-6; D may be TRBD1 (6 bases). CDR1 MDHEN and CDR2 SYDVKM come from the germline V gene. Trimming left V 2 bases short and J 11 bases short, with 22 bases between. The CDR3 has 17 amino acids. This CDR3 reads CASSLGQGLPLRAPLHF. The CDR3 bases are TGTGCCAGCAGTTTAGGTCAGGGGCTACCCCTGAGAGCACCCCTCCACTTT.

In its sample, this clone was seen once. This chain joins TRBV7-3 and TRBJ2-5, with TRBD1 as a possible D gene (5 bases). Germline V lookup: CDR1 SGHTA, CDR2 FQGTGA. The CDR3 extends over 13 amino acids. Trimming pared 3 bases from V and 11 bases from J, leaving 16 bases between. The CDR3 DNA follows: TGTGCCAGCAGCTTGTCGTTGAGCCAGGGACAGTACTTC. It encodes CASSLSLSQGQYF. The whole variable domain, filled in from reference TRBV7-3 and TRBJ2-5, reads GAGVSQTPSNKVTEKGKYVELRCDPISGHTALYWYRQSLGQGPEFLIYFQGTGAADDSGLPNDRFFAVRPEGSVSTLKIQRTERGDSAVYLCASSLSLSQGQYFGPGTRLLVL.

This clone occurred once. The chain combines TRBV30 with TRBJ1-2, with D unresolved. V was shortened by 0 bases and J by 4 bases, with 9 bases between the two germline ends. This CDR3 is 13 amino acids long. Germline CDR1 GTSNPN, CDR2 SVGIG (reference sequence). The CDR3 sequence is CAWSVSGSYGYTF. CDR3 bases: TGTGCCTGGAGTGTAAGCGGCAGCTATGGCTACACCTTC.

The chain joins TRBV19 to TRBJ2-3; tentative D call: TRBD2 (6 bases). Per the germline V gene, CDR1 is LNHDA and CDR2 is SQIVND (reference sequence). CDR3 length: 15 amino acids. Trimming removed 2 bases at V and 0 bases at J, with 9 bases between. CDR3: CASSIFGGSTDTQYF. CDR3 nucleotides: TGTGCCAGTAGTATATTCGGGGGAAGCACAGATACGCAGTATTTT.

The V call is TRBV18, the J call TRBJ2-3; 7 bases are shared with TRBD1. Germline trimming cut 2 bases from V and 3 bases from J; bases unmatched to any gene: 8. This CDR3 has 16 amino acids. The germline V gene has CDR1 KGHSH and CDR2 LQKENI. The CDR3 sequence: CASSPKKGAVTDTQYF. In DNA form, the CDR3 reads TGTGCCAGCTCACCAAAGAAGGGGGCGGTGACAGATACGCAGTATTTT.

J is TRBJ2-2 and V is TRBV3-1 (or the pseudogene TRBV3-2); no definite D call. V lost 1 base to trimming and J lost 2 bases, with 8 bases between them. Germline CDR1 and CDR2: LGHDT and YNNKEL (reference sequence). CDR3 length equals 15 residues. The CDR3 DNA follows: TGTGCCAGCAGCCAAGTTACGGGTAACACCGGGGAGCTGTTTTTT. This translates into CASSQVTGNTGELFF.

For the CDR3, the DNA is TGCGCCAGCAGCCTAGCGGGGGCAGGGGGTTTTCAAGAGACCCAGTACTTC. It encodes CASSLAGAGGFQETQYF. The chain is built from TRBV5-1 and TRBJ2-5; 10 bases map to TRBD2. The germline V gene encodes CDR1 SGHRS and CDR2 YFSETQ. J gave up 2 bases and V 4 bases, and 11 bases lay outside the gene matches. This CDR3 is built from 17 residues. The whole variable domain, filled in from reference TRBV5-1 and TRBJ2-5, reads KAGVTQTPRYLIKTRGQQVTLSCSPISGHRSVSWYQQTPGQGLQFLFEYFSETQRNKGNFPGRFSGRQFSNSRSEMNVSTLELGDSALYLCASSLAGAGGFQETQYFGPGTRLLVL.

Regarding this clone: Other DNA sequences within the sample encode an identical CDR3. J is TRBJ1-2 and V is TRBV7-8; D uncertain. The CDR3 loop spans 12 amino acids. Trimming took off 5 bases at V and 4 bases at J, with 8 bases between the two ends. Germline V gene sequence: CDR1 SGHVS, CDR2 FQNEAQ. The CDR3 DNA reads TGTGCCAGCAGCCCACACGTCTATGGCTACACCTTC. Translated: CASSPHVYGYTF.

V gene TRBV28 combines with J gene TRBJ1-1; D possibly corresponds to TRBD1 (6 bases). The CDR3 is made up of 15 amino acids. V was trimmed by 6 bases and J by 3 bases, leaving 17 bases between them. The germline CDR1 and CDR2 sequences are MDHEN and SYDVKM. The CDR3 DNA is TGTGCCAGCAGCAGTACTGGGGGCAGGTACACTGAAGCTTTCTTT. It is translated as CASSSTGGRYTEAFF.

The rearrangement joins TRBV3-1 (or the pseudogene TRBV3-2) to TRBJ2-1, with 7 positions matching TRBD2. The V gene end was trimmed by 0 bases and the J gene end by 9 bases; junction bases not matched to a gene: 5. CDR3 length: 14 amino acids. CDR1 is LGHDT, CDR2 YNNKEL, per germline (reference sequence). This chain's CDR3 is CASSQDYREGEQFF. The CDR3 nucleotides read TGTGCCAGCAGCCAAGACTATAGGGAGGGTGAGCAGTTCTTC.

The chain carries TRBV27 and TRBJ1-6, with D uncertain. The V end lost 4 bases, the J end lost 8 bases, and 12 bases lay between the germline ends. Germline CDR1 and CDR2: MNHEY and SMNVEV (reference sequence). The CDR3 has 14 amino acids. As DNA, the CDR3 is TGTGCCAGCAGTTCCTCACGGTATGATTCACCCCTCCACTTT. Amino acid sequence: CASSSSRYDSPLHF.

This chain links TRBV30 with TRBJ1-2; unclear D gene. The CDR3 is made up of 10 amino acids. V was cut by 3 bases and J by 7 bases, with 6 bases left in between. Germline values: CDR1 GTSNPN, CDR2 SVGIG (reference sequence). The CDR3 loop is CAWRKGGYTF. DNA of the CDR3: TGTGCCTGGAGAAAAGGTGGCTACACCTTC.

The chain links TRBV19 to TRBJ1-6; D perhaps matches TRBD1 (5 bases). V was pared by 6 bases and J by 1 base, with 13 bases between. CDR1 is LNHDA, CDR2 SQIVND, per germline (reference sequence). The CDR3 spans 16 residues. The CDR3 spells CASRTMGLSYNSPLHF. The DNA of the CDR3 is TGTGCCAGTAGAACGATGGGGCTGTCCTATAATTCACCCCTCCACTTT.

The count of this clone is one. This rearrangement joins TRBV11-2 to TRBJ2-7, with TRBD2 matching 7 bases. After removal of 0 bases from V and 0 bases from J, the junction contained 8 bases not matched to a gene. This CDR3 comprises 17 residues. CDR1 and CDR2 from the germline V gene are SGHAT and FQNNGV. The CDR3 region is CASSLDRLRLASYEQYF. The CDR3, as DNA: TGTGCCAGCAGCTTAGATCGGCTGCGACTAGCCTCCTACGAGCAGTACTTC.

The rearrangement joins TRBV19 to TRBJ1-2; 7 bases match TRBD1. There are 14 residues in the CDR3. Trimming took 5 bases from V and 6 from J; bases not matched to a gene: 9. Germline loops: CDR1 LNHDA, CDR2 SQIVND (reference sequence). The CDR3 DNA reads as TGTGCCAGTAGTTCAGGGGGTTCTCGGGATGGCTACACCTTC. Amino acid sequence: CASSSGGSRDGYTF.

This chain links TRBV3-1 (or the pseudogene TRBV3-2) with TRBJ2-3; D gene ambiguous. The CDR3 has 13 amino acids. CDR1 LGHDT and CDR2 YNNKEL come from the germline V gene (reference sequence). Trimming stripped 4 bases from V and 8 bases from J, with 13 bases between. In DNA form, the CDR3 reads TGTGCCAGCAGCCTAGAGTTGTCCGGTACGCAGTATTTT. Encoded protein: CASSLELSGTQYF.

V and J are TRBV6-4 and TRBJ1-1; D is unresolved. Germline V CDR1 and CDR2: MRHNA, SNTAGT. Trimming cost V 4 bases and J 0 bases, with 6 bases left between them. The CDR3 has 13 amino acids. The CDR3 bases are TGTGCCAGCAGTGCGAGCATGAACACTGAAGCTTTCTTT. Protein product: CASSASMNTEAFF.